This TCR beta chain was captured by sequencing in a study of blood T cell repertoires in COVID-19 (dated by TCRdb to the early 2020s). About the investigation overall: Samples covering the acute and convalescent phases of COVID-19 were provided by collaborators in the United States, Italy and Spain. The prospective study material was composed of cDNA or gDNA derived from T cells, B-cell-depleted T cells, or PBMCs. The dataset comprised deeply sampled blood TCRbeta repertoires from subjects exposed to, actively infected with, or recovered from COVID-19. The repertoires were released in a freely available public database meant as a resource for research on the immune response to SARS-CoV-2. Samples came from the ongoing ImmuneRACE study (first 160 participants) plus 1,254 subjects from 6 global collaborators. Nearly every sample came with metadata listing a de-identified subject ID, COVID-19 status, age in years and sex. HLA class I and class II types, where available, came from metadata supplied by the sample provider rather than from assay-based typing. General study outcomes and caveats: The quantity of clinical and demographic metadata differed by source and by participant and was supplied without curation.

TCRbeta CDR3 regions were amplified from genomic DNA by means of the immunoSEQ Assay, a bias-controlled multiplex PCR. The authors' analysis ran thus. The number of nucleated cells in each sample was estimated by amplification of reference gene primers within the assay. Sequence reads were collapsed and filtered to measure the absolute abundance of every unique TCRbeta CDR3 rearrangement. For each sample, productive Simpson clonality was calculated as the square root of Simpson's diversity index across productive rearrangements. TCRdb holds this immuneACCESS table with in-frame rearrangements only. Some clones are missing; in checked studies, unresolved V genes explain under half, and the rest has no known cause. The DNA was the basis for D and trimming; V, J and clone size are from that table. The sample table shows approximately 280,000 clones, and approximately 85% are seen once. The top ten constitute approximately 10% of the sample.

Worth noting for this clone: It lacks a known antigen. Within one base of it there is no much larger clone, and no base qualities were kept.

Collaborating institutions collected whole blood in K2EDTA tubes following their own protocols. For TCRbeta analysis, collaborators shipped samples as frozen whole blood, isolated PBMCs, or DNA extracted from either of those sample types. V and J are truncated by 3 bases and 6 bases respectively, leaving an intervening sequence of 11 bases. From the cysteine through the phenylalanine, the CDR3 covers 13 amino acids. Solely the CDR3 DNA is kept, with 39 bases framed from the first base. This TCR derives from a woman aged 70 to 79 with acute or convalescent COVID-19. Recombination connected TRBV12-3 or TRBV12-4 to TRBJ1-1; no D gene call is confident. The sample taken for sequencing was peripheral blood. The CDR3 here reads CASSFWRSPEAFF. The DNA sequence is TGTGCCAGCAGTTTTTGGAGGTCCCCTGAAGCTTTCTTT.